This TCR beta chain was documented in a study of vaccination and CD4 T cells after COVID-19. Across the study: Culture controls were given either a CEFX pool, an HIV-1 Nef pool, or no peptide.

At the Johns Hopkins FTIC core, DNA taken from cultured CD4+ T cells was sequenced by way of the Oncomine TCR Beta short-read assay. Someone extracted genomic DNA from cultured CD4+ T cells. MiXCR, run by TCRdb on the PCR reads, gives a single entry per CDR3 protein. The sample has some 21,000 distinct CDR3 sequences, 40% to 65% seen once. Treatment in this sample: roughly ten-day PBMC culture with coronavirus spike peptide pools or control peptides (ViraFEST assay). Trimming left V 4 bases short and J 5 bases short, with 14 bases between. The CDR3 extends over 15 amino acids. Germline lookup yields CDR1 MNHNS and CDR2 SASEGT. About this clonotype: The antigen is unknown.

The TCR sequence derives from a human donor who had recovered from COVID-19. Sequenced material: CD4+ T cells from blood, cultured in vitro. The chain combines TRBV6-1 with TRBJ2-2, with D perhaps TRBD2 (5 bases). In DNA, the CDR3 is TGTGCCAGCAGTGGAGGGAGAATGAGGACCGGGGAGCTGTTTTTT. It yields the protein CASSGGRMRTGELFF.